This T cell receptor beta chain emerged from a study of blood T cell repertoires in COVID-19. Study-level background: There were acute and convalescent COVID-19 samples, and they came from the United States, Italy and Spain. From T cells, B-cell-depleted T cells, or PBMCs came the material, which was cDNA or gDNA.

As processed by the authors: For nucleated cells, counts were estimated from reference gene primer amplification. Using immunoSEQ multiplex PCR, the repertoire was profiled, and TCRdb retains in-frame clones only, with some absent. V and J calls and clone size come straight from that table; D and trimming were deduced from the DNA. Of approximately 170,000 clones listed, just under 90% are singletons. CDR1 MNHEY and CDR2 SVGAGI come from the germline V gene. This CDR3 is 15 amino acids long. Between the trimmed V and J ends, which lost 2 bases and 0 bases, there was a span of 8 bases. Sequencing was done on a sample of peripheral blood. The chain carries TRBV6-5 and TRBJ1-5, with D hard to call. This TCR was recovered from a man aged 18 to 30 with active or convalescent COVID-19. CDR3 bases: TGTGCCAGCAGTTACACGCAGTATAGCAATCAGCCCCAGCATTTT. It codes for CASSYTQYSNQPQHF.